This T cell receptor (beta chain) was retrieved from a study of STAT5B mutations in CD4+ large granular lymphocyte leukemia (dated by TCRdb to the early 2020s). About the investigation overall: Among healthy controls, the CDR3 'QG' motif was associated with a particular HLA allele. TCRbeta repertoires of CD4+ T-cell large granular lymphocyte leukemia patients were compared with those of healthy blood donors. Flow cytometry performed on FACSCanto II or FACSVerse showed that the purified fractions had more than 95% purity among lymphocytes.

Overall results and qualifications from the work: The data were not HLA-matched, and the higher clonality in CD4+ T-LGLL than in CD8+ T-LGLL could be due to the relatively small sample size. Main leukemic clonotypes were private to each patient, although approximately 25% of the main leukemic clonotypes were found at low frequency in the non-leukemic repertoires of other patients. TRBV06-family usage was enriched among the top patient clones (8/27) compared with healthy controls (2/35). CD4-sorted patient repertoires appeared more clonal than healthy CD4+ repertoires, and this difference persisted after removing the putative leukemic clones.

Taken from the germline V gene (reference sequence), the CDR1 and CDR2 loops are SGHNT and YYREEE. The CDR3, cysteine through phenylalanine, is 16 amino acids long. The DNA shown is the 48-base CDR3, in frame from base 1. V lost 0 bases and J lost 2 bases, and the count of bases not matched to a germline gene is 6. The healthy controls were 37 blood donors, and the buffy coats of these donors were supplied by the Finnish Red Cross blood service. All TCR-sequenced material derived from peripheral blood: patient blood samples and healthy donor buffy coats. Ficoll-Hypaque gradient centrifugation was used to isolate peripheral blood mononuclear cells. For the healthy controls, CD4+ cells were obtained from buffy coats by magnetic purification. The Gentra Puregene Cell and Tissue kit was used to extract genomic DNA, and a Qubit 2.0 fluorometer was used to measure the amount of genomic DNA. A note on this clone: What antigen it recognizes has not been identified. No per-base quality is available; no much larger clone lies one base away.

The immunoSEQ assay at survey resolution was used to sequence TCRbeta rearrangements from genomic DNA. Per the source publication's procedure: In the TCR sequencing data, the lowest productive clonotype frequency that could be detected was 2.59 x 10-5. Analyses included only productive TCRbeta rearrangements, meaning complete and in-frame sequences. Sample clonality was computed as Simpson clonality in the immunoSEQ Analyzer version 3.0. Clones were grouped by frequency into very rare, small, medium, large (1-20%) or hyperexpanded (>20%) categories. OLGA 1.2.3 estimated generation probabilities, VDJtools produced V-gene circos plots, VDJdb was queried for specificities, and GLIPH identified CDR3 motifs. TCRdb retrieved this table from immuneACCESS and kept in-frame rearrangements only. Not all clones are present; in checked studies, unresolved V genes account for under half, and no reason is known for the remainder. The V and J calls and the clone size are those of that table, but D and trimming were determined from the DNA. The sample profile shows tens of thousands of clones; 81% of them were found once. The ten largest clones represent under 4.5% of the sample.

The receptor's source is a human donor in good health. This chain joins TRBV5-4 to TRBJ2-3; 7 bases in the junction line up with TRBD2. Sequencing was carried out using CD4+ T cells from blood buffy coats. The CDR3 protein: CASSLEAGSSTDTQYF. The DNA sequence is TGTGCCAGCAGCTTGGAAGCGGGAAGCTCCACAGATACGCAGTATTTT.